A single sample is the source of the 20 T cell receptor beta chains below, sequenced in a study of CD8+CD57+ T cells in acquired aplastic anemia. Both TCR beta VDJ combination and CDR3 sequence profiling were carried out. Genomic DNA was the template for this profiling. TCRdb analysed the reads with MiXCR anew, one entry per CDR3 protein. The data show roughly 220,000 distinct CDR3 sequences, around three fifths seen once. Whoever was chosen for sequencing had shown CD8+CD57+ cell expansion by flow cytometry. Sequencing input: sorted CD4+, CD8+, or CD8+CD57+ T cells (not recorded which) from PBMCs. Receptors were obtained from a human donor with aplastic anemia.

This clonotype was seen a single time. This rearrangement joins TRBV5-1 to TRBJ2-7; 10 nucleotides line up with TRBD1. There are 15 residues in the CDR3. Germline loops: CDR1 SGHRS, CDR2 YFSETQ. Losses at the gene ends were 4 bases for V and 7 bases for J; bases not matched to a gene: 11. DNA for the CDR3: TGCGCCAGCAGCGGAGGGGGACAGGGGTTGGATGAGCAGTACTTC. As protein: CASSGGGQGLDEQYF.

The chain carries TRBV5-6 and TRBJ2-7, with 7 bases aligning to TRBD1. Germline loops: CDR1 SGHDT, CDR2 YYEEEE. The junction had 7 bases not matched to a gene; V was cut back by 4 bases and J by 0 bases. CDR3 length: 15 residues. CDR3 loop: CASSQPDRSSYEQYF. The CDR3, as DNA: TGTGCCAGCAGCCAACCGGACAGGAGCTCCTACGAGCAGTACTTC.

This clonotype has at least ten counts. This chain links TRBV6-1 with TRBJ1-2; possible D gene TRBD1, 5 bases. The CDR3 is 13 amino acids. Trimming pared 1 base from V and 7 bases from J, leaving 10 bases between. Germline V gene sequence: CDR1 MNHNS, CDR2 SASEGT. The CDR3 loop is CASSEVAGSGYTF. The CDR3 nucleotides are TGTGCCAGCAGTGAAGTGGCAGGGAGTGGCTACACCTTC.

V is TRBV5-1 and J is TRBJ2-5; TRBD2 is a possible D gene (7 bases). This CDR3 has 14 amino acids. Trimming left V 1 base short and J 4 bases short, with 11 bases between. CDR1 is SGHRS, CDR2 YFSETQ, per germline. The DNA of the CDR3 is TGCGCCAGCAGCTTGCAAGGGGGGGTAGAGACCCAGTACTTC. It encodes CASSLQGGVETQYF.

The genes are TRBV29-1 and TRBJ2-6, with no clear D. CDR1 and CDR2 (germline): SQVTM, ANQGSEA. Between the trimmed V and J ends, which lost 4 bases and 1 base, there was a span of 8 bases. The CDR3 runs to 14 residues. CDR3 bases: TGCAGCGTTGGTAAAGGGTCTGGGGCCAACGTCCTGACTTTC. Its translation: CSVGKGSGANVLTF.

In its sample, this clonotype was seen many times. The V and J genes are TRBV4-2 and TRBJ2-3; no definite D call. The V end lost 0 bases, the J end lost 0 bases, and 10 bases lay between the germline ends. CDR1 is LGHNA, CDR2 YNFKEQ, per germline. CDR3 length: 16 amino acids. In DNA, the CDR3 is TGTGCCAGCAGCCAAGAGGAGACTTTAAGCACAGATACGCAGTATTTT. Encoded protein: CASSQEETLSTDTQYF.

The J gene is TRBJ1-2, the V gene TRBV11-2, with 7 bases fitting TRBD1. V was pared by 5 bases and J by 6 bases, with 12 bases of the junction left unmatched. This CDR3 has 15 amino acids. Germline CDR1 and CDR2: SGHAT and FQNNGV. CDR3 region: CASSARRDSGDGYTF. In DNA form, the CDR3 reads TGTGCCAGCAGCGCAAGGAGGGACAGCGGAGATGGCTACACCTTC.

This rearrangement joins TRBV5-1 to TRBJ2-7, with no clear D. Germline V CDR1 and CDR2: SGHRS, YFSETQ. The CDR3 length is 13 residues. V lost 4 bases and J lost 2, with 10 bases in between. The CDR3 DNA is TGCGCCAGCAGCGCCCGTGGCGCCTACGAGCAGTACTTC. It translates to CASSARGAYEQYF.

V is TRBV25-1 and J is TRBJ1-2, with TRBD1 matching 10 bases. This CDR3 comprises 15 residues. V was clipped by 5 bases and J by 4 bases; unmatched bases: 7. CDR1 and CDR2 (germline): MGHDK, SYGVNS. The CDR3 sequence: CASSSGQGVGYGYTF. CDR3 bases: TGTGCCAGCAGTTCTGGACAGGGGGTAGGCTATGGCTACACCTTC.

This clonotype was seen a single time. The V gene is TRBV29-1, the J gene TRBJ2-3; unclear D gene. The germline V and J ends were trimmed by 2 bases and 3 bases, with 3 bases remaining between them. Germline loops: CDR1 SQVTM, CDR2 ANQGSEA. The CDR3 loop spans 11 amino acids. This CDR3 reads CSVERTDTQYF. The CDR3 DNA is TGCAGCGTTGAAAGAACAGATACGCAGTATTTT.

The chain employs TRBV20-1 and TRBJ2-7; 7 nucleotides align to TRBD2. V shed 4 bases and J 3 bases; nucleotides not matched to a gene: 9. The germline V gene has CDR1 DFQATT and CDR2 SNEGSKA (reference sequence). The CDR3 has 14 amino acids. CDR3 bases: TGCAGTGCTAAGCTTCCGAGCGGGAACTACGAGCAGTACTTC. This gives the protein CSAKLPSGNYEQYF.

Only one count was recorded for this clonotype. The chain links TRBV5-5 to TRBJ2-7; 7 bases line up with TRBD1. Germline values: CDR1 SGHKS, CDR2 YYEKEE (reference sequence). The CDR3 has 15 amino acids. Unmatched junction bases numbered 8, after V lost 2 bases and J lost 3 bases. The DNA for the CDR3 is TGTGCCAGCAGCTTCGGATGGGACAGACACTACGAGCAGTACTTC. It specifies CASSFGWDRHYEQYF.

The chain has TRBV20-1 and TRBJ2-1; D is perhaps TRBD2 (6 bases). The germline V and J ends were trimmed by 3 bases and 5 bases, with 11 bases remaining between them. CDR1 is DFQATT and CDR2 is SNEGSKA in the germline V gene (reference sequence). This CDR3 has 13 residues. The CDR3 DNA reads as TGCAGTGCTAGGAGCGGGTCCAACAATGAGCAGTTCTTC. It translates to CSARSGSNNEQFF.

The V and J genes are TRBV2 and TRBJ1-2, with D unclear. V was trimmed by 10 bases and J by 4 bases, leaving 16 bases between them. Germline assignment: CDR1 SNHLY and CDR2 FYNNEI. The CDR3 loop spans 13 amino acids. CDR3 DNA: TGTGCCACCAGCAGAGATAAGATCTATGGCTACACCTTC. Translated, it gives CATSRDKIYGYTF.

The V gene is TRBV7-2, the J gene TRBJ1-6, with D maybe TRBD1 (5 bases). From germline, CDR1 is SGHTA and CDR2 FQGNSA. The CDR3 loop spans 16 amino acids. Trimming stripped 5 bases from V and 5 bases from J, with 16 bases between. The CDR3 region has the DNA TGTGCCAGCAGCCCGGCCGAGGACATGGATAATTCACCCCTCCACTTT. Translating gives CASSPAEDMDNSPLHF. The full variable domain, with the rest looked up from reference TRBV7-2 and TRBJ1-6, is GAGVSQSPSNKVTEKGKDVELRCDPISGHTALYWYRQSLGQGLEFLIYFQGNSAPDKSGLPSDRFSAERTGGSVSTLTIQRTQQEDSAVYLCASSPAEDMDNSPLHFGNGTRLTVT.

V is TRBV7-8 and J is TRBJ2-3, with 8 bases lining up with TRBD1. V lost 5 bases, J lost 4 bases, and 14 bases stayed unmatched. The CDR3 spans 17 residues. The germline gives CDR1 SGHVS, CDR2 FQNEAQ. The CDR3 sequence is CASSLPLQGEVADTQYF. CDR3 coding DNA: TGTGCCAGCAGCCTGCCCCTACAGGGGGAGGTTGCAGATACGCAGTATTTT.

V gene TRBV29-1 combines with J gene TRBJ2-7, with a possible D match to TRBD1 (6 bases). CDR3 length equals 15 residues. CDR1 SQVTM and CDR2 ANQGSEA come from the germline V gene. The ends were cut back, 6 bases at V and 0 bases at J, with 18 bases in the middle. CDR3 loop: CSVATPGQSSYEQYF. The CDR3 nucleotides are TGCAGCGTCGCTACCCCAGGACAGAGCTCCTACGAGCAGTACTTC.

The count of this clonotype is one. The chain is built from TRBV24-1 and TRBJ2-5; D call uncertain. Germline values: CDR1 KGHDR, CDR2 SFDVKD. CDR3 size: 14 residues. The ends were cut back, 4 bases at V and 5 bases at J, with 13 bases in the middle. The CDR3 reads CATSDPRVDETQYF. CDR3 nucleotide sequence: TGTGCCACCAGTGACCCTAGGGTTGACGAGACCCAGTACTTC.

The chain has TRBV2 and TRBJ2-7; no definite D call. TRBJ2-1 matches the DNA end more closely, so the J call is doubtful. The CDR3 consists of 11 residues. CDR1 and CDR2 from the germline V gene are SNHLY and FYNNEI. The CDR3 sequence is CASSRRTEQFF. In nucleotides, the CDR3 is TGTGCCAGCAGTCGACGTACTGAGCAGTTCTTC.

The chain carries TRBV25-1 and TRBJ2-7; TRBD2 matches at 9 bases. Germline-derived CDR1 and CDR2 are MGHDK and SYGVNS. The length of the CDR3 is 13 residues. The V gene end was trimmed by 6 bases and the J gene end by 5 bases; junction bases not matched to a gene: 5. This CDR3 is CASRTSGGHEQYF. The DNA for the CDR3 is TGTGCCAGCAGAACCAGCGGGGGGCACGAGCAGTACTTC.